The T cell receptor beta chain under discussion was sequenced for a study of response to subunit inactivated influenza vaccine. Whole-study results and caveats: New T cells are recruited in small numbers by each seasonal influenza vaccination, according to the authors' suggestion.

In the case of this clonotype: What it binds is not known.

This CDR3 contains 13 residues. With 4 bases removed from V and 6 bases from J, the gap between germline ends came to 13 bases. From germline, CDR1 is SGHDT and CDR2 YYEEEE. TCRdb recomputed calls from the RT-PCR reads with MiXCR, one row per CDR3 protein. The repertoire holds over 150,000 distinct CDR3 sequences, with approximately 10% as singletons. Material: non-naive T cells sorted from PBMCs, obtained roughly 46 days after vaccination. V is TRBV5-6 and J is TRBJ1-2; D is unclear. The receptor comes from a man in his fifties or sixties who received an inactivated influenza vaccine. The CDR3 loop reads CASSAREVHGYTF. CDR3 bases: TGTGCCAGCAGCGCGAGGGAGGTCCATGGCTACACCTTC.